This T cell receptor (beta chain) derives from a study of blood T cell repertoires in COVID-19. For the study at large: Italy, Spain and the United States were the sources of the convalescent and acute COVID-19 samples.

Only in-frame clones appear in the TCRdb table, and some are missing; sequencing was by immunoSEQ multiplex PCR. The table shows 200,000 to 250,000 clones, with about 80% occurring only once. CDR3 length equals 13 residues. CDR1 and CDR2 from the germline V gene are SGHRS and YFSETQ. With 2 bases clipped from V and 4 bases from J, the junction kept 2 bases outside the gene matches. Source material: peripheral blood. The TCR comes from a woman aged 45-59 years with acute or convalescent COVID-19. The gene calls are TRBV5-1 and TRBJ2-5, with 7 bases aligning to TRBD1. CDR3 region: CASSLQGLETQYF. In nucleotides, the CDR3 is TGCGCCAGCAGCTTACAGGGGCTAGAGACCCAGTACTTC.